One T cell receptor beta chain is described in this entry. V was pared by 8 bases and J by 0 bases, with 9 bases between. Germline CDR1 reads SEHNR; CDR2 reads FQNEAQ (reference sequence). The CDR3 is made up of 13 amino acids. This entry belongs to a study of T-cell reconstitution after alpha-beta-depleted transplantation in children. TCRbeta library preparation incorporated unique molecular identifiers. Each CDR3 protein is one row after TCRdb ran MiXCR on the PCR reads. The table has approximately 240,000 distinct CDR3 sequences, approximately 9.5% seen once. The source material was PBMCs from the stem cell graft donor, sampled from the stem cell graft. The source is a human donor who donated a stem cell graft to a child with acute lymphoblastic leukemia. The chain couples TRBV7-9 to TRBJ2-3; weak D call: TRBD2 (6 bases). Here the CDR3 reads CASGRPSTDTQYF. CDR3 in DNA: TGTGCCAGCGGGAGGCCTAGCACAGATACGCAGTATTTT.